This TCR beta chain was captured by sequencing in a study of tumor-infiltrating lymphocytes in primary liver carcinoma. At the level of the study: Tumor stage was T1-T3 N0M0, and tumor size was about 4 to 11 cm across.

A word on this clonotype: Its cognate antigen is unknown. A much bigger clone sits one base away, suggesting this may be a read error.

Germline DNA was also extracted, while the blood RNA originated from unsorted whole blood. The CDR3 has 13 amino acids. V was clipped by 8 bases and J by 7 bases, with 17 bases between them. Germline lookup yields CDR1 PRHDT and CDR2 FYEKMQ (reference sequence). Overall study results and limits: No comparison of CD4+ and CD8+ repertoires was made, since the samples were bulk unsorted.

The researchers produced TCR beta cDNA from approximately 460 ng total RNA with a constant-region primer. Three rounds of nested multiplex PCR with slightly modified ARM-PCR produced TCR beta libraries. Investigators reported that the first two PCR rounds, at roughly 11 cycles each, used TRBV1-TRBV30 forward primers with a C-beta reverse primer. TCRdb reprocessed the multiplex PCR reads with MiXCR, giving one entry per CDR3 protein. The sample records roughly 330,000 distinct CDR3 sequences, less than 75% being singletons. The sample was peripheral blood. The TCR was taken from a man aged 35-49 years with primary liver carcinoma and hepatitis B virus infection. The V and J genes are TRBV13 and TRBJ1-2, with a weak D call TRBD1 (6 bases). CDR3 DNA sequence: TGTGCCAGCGGCACTAGGACAGAGCTTGGCTACACCTTC. Protein product: CASGTRTELGYTF.